These T cell receptor beta chains were read from a single sample in a study of technical replicates of blood from a few donors. Profiled with immunoSEQ multiplex PCR; TCRdb holds only in-frame clones, not every one. This sample has 70,000 to 95,000 clones, with around 95% found just once. The sequenced material came from T cells isolated from PBMCs. These receptors were collected from a human donor in good health. Each CDR3 is given with its conserved first and last residue. The D gene is left open where the match is weak. Rows may omit the clone size; those that give it use once, few, many or a size class.

V gene,D gene,J gene,clone size,CDR3 DNA,CDR3 protein
TRBV4-2,TRBD2,TRBJ2-1,.,TGTGCCAGCAGCCCCCGGTTACTAGCGGAATCCTACAATGAGCAGTTCTTC,CASSPRLLAESYNEQFF
TRBV7-3,.,TRBJ2-3,.,TGTGCCAGCAGCCAAACCAGGGAAGATACGCAGTATTTT,CASSQTREDTQYF
TRBV5-1,.,TRBJ1-5,.,TGCGCCAGCAGCTTGTTGGGGCTTAGCAATCAGCCCCAGCATTTT,CASSLLGLSNQPQHF
TRBV4-1,.,TRBJ1-2,.,TGCGCCAGCAGCCAAGATACTCGGGGGAGGGGCTATGGCTACACCTTC,CASSQDTRGRGYGYTF
TRBV28,.,TRBJ2-7,.,TGTGCCAGCAGGACACTGTCCTACGAGCAGTACTTC,CASRTLSYEQYF
TRBV13,TRBD1,TRBJ1-4,.,TGTGCCAGCAGTAGGACAGGGGAGTTGAAACTGTTTTTT,CASSRTGELKLFF
TRBV5-1,TRBD1,TRBJ2-7,.,TGCGCCAGCAGCTTGACAGGGGGCGAGCAGTACTTC,CASSLTGGEQYF
TRBV6-1,TRBD1,TRBJ2-2,.,TGTGCCAGCAGTGAAGCGCCGGGACAGACGTTACCCGGGGAGCTGTTTTTT,CASSEAPGQTLPGELFF
TRBV6-1,.,TRBJ1-3,once,TGTGCCAGCAGTGCTCTAGGGAGCTCTGGAAACACCATATATTTT,CASSALGSSGNTIYF
TRBV5-1,TRBD1,TRBJ2-2,.,TGCGCCAGCAGCTATCACAAGCCCGGACAGGGGGCGGGCACCGGGGAGCTGTTTTTT,CASSYHKPGQGAGTGELFF
TRBV19,.,TRBJ2-1,.,TGTGCCAGTAGTCCCGAGGGAATCCTGATCTATGAGCAGTTCTTC,CASSPEGILIYEQFF
TRBV19,.,TRBJ2-5,.,TGTGCCAGTAGGCTAGGAGAGACCCAGTACTTC,CASRLGETQYF
TRBV7-2,.,TRBJ2-7,.,TGTGCCAGCAGCTTAGACCGGTACTCCTACGAGCAGTACTTC,CASSLDRYSYEQYF
TRBV30,TRBD1,TRBJ2-2,.,TGTGCCTGGAGCGGGACAGGGAAGGCCACCGGGGAGCTGTTTTTT,CAWSGTGKATGELFF
TRBV5-1,.,TRBJ1-2,.,TGCGCCAGCAGCTCGTTGGCCCGTTGGGACTACCACTATGGCTACACCTTC,CASSSLARWDYHYGYTF
TRBV5-4,.,TRBJ2-7,once,TGTGCCAGCAGCTTAGACGGAGGACTCCAAACCTACGAGCAGTACTTC,CASSLDGGLQTYEQYF
TRBV6-1,TRBD2,TRBJ2-1,.,TGTGCCAGCAGCCAAACTAGCGGGGGGCCCAGGTTCTTC,CASSQTSGGPRFF
TRBV5-8,TRBD1,TRBJ1-4,.,TGTGCCAGCAGCCTGGGACAGGTTTCAACTAATGAAAAACTGTTTTTT,CASSLGQVSTNEKLFF
TRBV6-5,.,TRBJ1-1,.,TGTGCCGCGAGAGGTCAGCAATTCACTGAAGCTTTCTTT,CAARGQQFTEAFF
TRBV5-1,.,TRBJ1-1,.,TGCGCCAGCAGCTTGAATGGGCCTACGGTAGACACTGAAGCTTTCTTT,CASSLNGPTVDTEAFF
TRBV5-1,TRBD2,TRBJ2-7,few,TGCGCCAGCAGCTTGCCCGAACTAGCGGGGGGATTCTCCTACGAGCAGTACTTC,CASSLPELAGGFSYEQYF
TRBV7-6,TRBD1,TRBJ1-4,.,TGTGCCAGCAGCTTAGGGGGACAGGTGGAAAAACTGTTTTTT,CASSLGGQVEKLFF
TRBV4-1,.,TRBJ1-5,.,TGCGCCAGCAGCCAAGTGTGGGACACAACCAATCAGCCCCAGCATTTT,CASSQVWDTTNQPQHF
TRBV20-1,.,TRBJ1-2,.,TGCAGTGCTAGTAGCTACACCTTC,CSASSYTF
TRBV6-4,.,TRBJ2-2,once,TGTGCCAGCAGTTCCAAGAACACCGGGGAGCTGTTTTTT,CASSSKNTGELFF
TRBV29-1,TRBD1,TRBJ1-1,.,TGCAGCGCCAGGCGACAGGGGACTGAAGCTTTCTTT,CSARRQGTEAFF
TRBV27,.,TRBJ1-5,.,TGTGCCAGCAGTTTAAGGCCGGGTCAGCCCCAGCATTTT,CASSLRPGQPQHF
TRBV7-3,TRBD1,TRBJ2-1,once,TGTGCCAGCAGCCATAGGACAGGCGCCTACAATGAGCAGTTCTTC,CASSHRTGAYNEQFF
TRBV11-3,TRBD1,TRBJ1-4,.,TGTGCCAGCAGCCAAACAGGGGGAAGGAATGAAAAACTGTTTTTT,CASSQTGGRNEKLFF
TRBV19,TRBD1,TRBJ1-5,.,TGTGCCAGTAGTATTTGGGTTGCGGGACAGGGGGCGAAAAATCAGCCCCAGCATTTT,CASSIWVAGQGAKNQPQHF
TRBV5-4,.,TRBJ1-3,.,TGTGCCAGCAGCTTGGGGGGCCAGTCGGCCTCTGGAAACACCATATATTTT,CASSLGGQSASGNTIYF
TRBV4-1,.,TRBJ2-7,.,TGCGCCAGCAGCCAAGATGAGCGGTACGAGCAGTACTTC,CASSQDERYEQYF
TRBV27,.,TRBJ2-7,.,TGTGCCGGAGGCTACGAGCAGTACTTC,CAGGYEQYF
TRBV9,TRBD1,TRBJ2-1,.,TGTGCCAGCAGCATACAGGGGGCCTATAATGAGCAGTTCTTC,CASSIQGAYNEQFF
TRBV5-6,TRBD2,TRBJ2-2,.,TGTGCCAGCAGCATCAGGTTGCGGGAGTCGAACACCGGGGAGCTGTTTTTT,CASSIRLRESNTGELFF
TRBV2,TRBD1,TRBJ2-1,.,TGTGCCAGCAGTGCCTCGGACAGGGAGGTGTTCTTC,CASSASDREVFF
TRBV19,.,TRBJ1-1,.,TGTGCCAGTAGTATTATCGGTGACAGACAGCTTGAAGCTTTCTTT,CASSIIGDRQLEAFF
TRBV27,TRBD1,TRBJ1-5,.,TGTGCCAGCAGGATTAACAGGGGTCGGCAGCCCCAGCATTTT,CASRINRGRQPQHF
TRBV19,.,TRBJ2-2,.,TGTGCCAGCAGTCCAGGTTACACCGGGGAGCTGTTTTTT,CASSPGYTGELFF
TRBV15,TRBD2,TRBJ2-3,.,TGTGCCACCAGCAGAGAACGTAGCGGGAGAGCTAGCACAGATACGCAGTATTTT,CATSRERSGRASTDTQYF
TRBV19,.,TRBJ2-1,.,TGTGCCAGTATGCCCCGATTCCCGGGTGAGCAGTTCTTC,CASMPRFPGEQFF
TRBV19,.,TRBJ1-5,.,TGTGCCAGTAGTATAGAGGGCGGACAGCATCGTCAGCCCCAGCATTTT,CASSIEGGQHRQPQHF
TRBV5-4,.,TRBJ1-2,.,TGTGCCAGCAGCTTGGACATAGGGGTTACGTTTGGCTACACCTTC,CASSLDIGVTFGYTF
TRBV4-1,.,TRBJ1-2,.,TGCGCCAGCAGCCAATGGTTGGGGGGGGGTGGCTACACCTTC,CASSQWLGGGGYTF
TRBV7-9,.,TRBJ1-1,.,TGTGCCAGCAGCTGGGAGAACAGGGCTAACACTGAAGCTTTCTTT,CASSWENRANTEAFF
TRBV6-1,TRBD1,TRBJ2-2,.,TGTGCCAGCAGTGAATCGGGTGGTTGGGACAGGGGCACCGGGGAGCTGTTTTTT,CASSESGGWDRGTGELFF
TRBV9,.,TRBJ1-4,.,TGTGCCAGCAGCGTAGACGGGGGGGAGTTGGAAAAACTGTTTTTT,CASSVDGGELEKLFF
TRBV5-1,.,TRBJ2-7,.,TGCGCCAGCAGCTTGATGCTGGGGCTCCTAAGGGAGCAGTACTTC,CASSLMLGLLREQYF
TRBV10-2,.,TRBJ1-5,.,TGCGCCAGCAGTGAGTCGACAGTTAATCAGCCCCAGCATTTT,CASSESTVNQPQHF
TRBV5-1,TRBD2,TRBJ2-1,once,TGCGCCAGCAGTCTTCCCGAGAGACTAGCGGGGACTAATGAGCAGTTCTTC,CASSLPERLAGTNEQFF